The entry that follows covers one T cell receptor (beta chain) sequence. The antigen is unknown. Germline-derived CDR1 and CDR2 are LGHDT and YNNKEL (reference sequence). The CDR3 length is 14 residues. V was pared by 6 bases and J by 4 bases, with 6 bases of the junction left unmatched. Through template switching, a universal primer site was introduced, and the cDNA contained unique molecular identifiers. TCRdb ran MiXCR on the 5' RACE reads and lists one entry per CDR3 protein. The sample consists of 220,000 or so distinct CDR3 sequences, roughly 7% of them appearing once. The data are from a study of identical twins. Study-level points and caveats: The abundant beta clonotypes from cord blood had fewer insertions, and memory repertoires had none of this.

Separately, the same data were catalogued under a study of yellow fever vaccine responses in identical twins.

Sequencing was done on a sample of memory (CD45RO+) T cells sorted from blood. The TCR was taken from a young woman in good health. The V and J genes are TRBV3-1 and TRBJ1-1, with 9 bases identical to TRBD1. The CDR3 DNA is TGTGCCAGCAGACCCGGGACAGGGTCCACTGAAGCTTTCTTT. Translating gives CASRPGTGSTEAFF. The full variable domain, its missing parts supplied by reference TRBV3-1 and TRBJ1-1, is DTAVSQTPKYLVTQMGNDKSIKCEQNLGHDTMYWYKQDSKKFLKIMFSYNNKELIINETVPNRFSPKSPDKAHLNLHINSLELGDSAVYFCASRPGTGSTEAFFGQGTRLTVV.